A single sample is the source of the 12 T cell receptor beta chains below, sequenced in a study of CD8 T cells in ankylosing spondylitis. TCRdb reanalysed the 5' RACE reads using MiXCR and keeps one entry per CDR3 protein. The table shows about 33,000 distinct CDR3 sequences, with about 11% occurring only once. The sequencing input was synovial fluid, either unsorted or a sorted T cell fraction (not recorded which). The source is a male donor with ankylosing spondylitis.

This chain links TRBV9 with TRBJ2-1, with D possibly being TRBD2 (6 bases). From germline, CDR1 is SGDLS and CDR2 YYNGEE. The CDR3 is 13 amino acids. Trimming pared 2 bases from V and 7 bases from J, leaving 10 bases between. CDR3: CASSVGSGNEQFF. In DNA, the CDR3 is TGTGCCAGCAGCGTCGGGAGCGGTAATGAGCAGTTCTTC.

This clonotype was observed a handful of times. J is TRBJ2-7 and V is TRBV28; the D is unclear. CDR3 length: 14 residues. Trimming removed 5 bases at V and 2 bases at J, with 13 bases between. Germline loops: CDR1 MDHEN, CDR2 SYDVKM. For the CDR3, the DNA is TGTGCCAGCAGTCTCAACCTAAAGACCTACGAGCAGTACTTC. Translated, it gives CASSLNLKTYEQYF.

This clonotype appeared many times. The CDR3 reads CSVGPRQGAGELFF. The CDR3 DNA reads as TGCAGCGTCGGACCTAGACAGGGGGCCGGGGAGCTGTTTTTT. The chain recombines TRBV29-1 with TRBJ2-2; 9 nucleotides match TRBD1. The CDR3 is 14 residues long. Germline V gene data show CDR1 as SQVTM and CDR2 as ANQGSEA. The ends lost 6 bases at V and 6 bases at J; junction bases unmatched: 8.

This clonotype was counted many times. This sequence joins TRBV20-1 and TRBJ2-1; D call uncertain. This CDR3 has 14 amino acids. With 0 bases removed from V and 0 bases from J, the gap between germline ends came to 6 bases. Germline V gene lookup returns CDR1 DFQATT and CDR2 SNEGSKA (reference sequence). The CDR3 DNA is TGCAGTGCTAGAGATACGAACTCCTACAATGAGCAGTTCTTC. This translates into CSARDTNSYNEQFF.

This clonotype has just a few counts. V usage is TRBV28 and J usage is TRBJ2-2, with D hard to call. This CDR3 has 14 residues. Germline V gives CDR1 MDHEN, CDR2 SYDVKM. Trimming pared 3 bases from V and 5 bases from J, leaving 10 bases between. The CDR3 DNA reads TGTGCCAGCAGTTTTCCCCTTTCGACCGGGGAGCTGTTTTTT. As protein: CASSFPLSTGELFF.

Ten or more counts support this clonotype. The V and J genes are TRBV28 and TRBJ1-1; D unresolved. V lost 6 bases and J 10 bases, leaving 12 bases between the germline ends. Germline V gene sequence: CDR1 MDHEN, CDR2 SYDVKM. The CDR3 consists of 11 residues. CDR3 residues: CASSLVRVAFF. The CDR3 DNA reads TGTGCCAGCAGCCTGGTAAGGGTAGCTTTCTTT.

In this sample, this clonotype turned up a few times. The chain has TRBV21-1 and TRBJ1-6. TRBV21-1 is noted as a pseudogene. The CDR3 is 14 amino acids. The CDR3 loop reads CASSKEKRRGPLHF. CDR3 DNA: TGTGCCAGCAGCAAAGAGAAACGACGAGGACCCCTCCACTTT.

This clonotype was observed a few times. This sequence joins TRBV27 and TRBJ2-3; TRBD1 agrees at 9 bases. The length of the CDR3 is 16 residues. CDR1 and CDR2 from the germline V gene are MNHEY and SMNVEV (reference sequence). Trimming cost V 6 bases and J 5 bases; bases outside gene matches: 12. CDR3 sequence reads: CASSPLGQGLGDTQYF. The CDR3 nucleotides are TGTGCCAGCAGCCCGCTCGGACAGGGGCTGGGAGATACGCAGTATTTT.

This clonotype was picked up a small number of times. The chain combines TRBV25-1 with TRBJ2-5; TRBD2 aligns across 9 bases. There are 14 residues in the CDR3. Germline assignment: CDR1 MGHDK and CDR2 SYGVNS. V lost 7 bases and J lost 5; bases outside the gene matches: 8. CDR3 sequence (DNA): TGTGCCAGCATCGGGGGACTAGCAAGGGAGACCCAGTACTTC. It specifies CASIGGLARETQYF.

This clonotype occurred a few times. The chain carries TRBV20-1 and TRBJ2-7; D perhaps matches TRBD2 (5 bases). The V gene lost 2 bases and the J gene lost 2 bases, with 22 bases spanning the gap. The germline gives CDR1 DFQATT, CDR2 SNEGSKA (reference sequence). CDR3 length equals 17 residues. CDR3 DNA sequence: TGCAGTGCTAGATCCCCCGGTAGACGGGAACGTACCTACGAGCAGTACTTC. Encoded protein: CSARSPGRRERTYEQYF.

This clonotype was counted ten times or more. The chain employs TRBV11-2 and TRBJ1-1; D unclear. The CDR3 sequence is 13 residues long. V gave up 0 bases and J gave up 0 bases, with 2 bases separating them. Germline V lookup: CDR1 SGHAT, CDR2 FQNNGV. In DNA, the CDR3 is TGTGCCAGCAGCTTAGAGCTGAACACTGAAGCTTTCTTT. Its protein product is CASSLELNTEAFF.

The chain links TRBV5-1 to TRBJ2-7, with 9 bases lining up with TRBD1. The CDR3 loop spans 16 amino acids. The junction had 12 bases not matched to a gene; V was cut back by 3 bases and J by 5 bases. Per the germline V gene, CDR1 is SGHRS and CDR2 is YFSETQ. CDR3 amino acids: CASSSQGAGLGNEQYF. DNA of the CDR3: TGCGCCAGCAGCTCACAGGGGGCCGGACTAGGAAACGAGCAGTACTTC. Full variable domain (rest looked up from reference TRBV5-1 and TRBJ2-7): KAGVTQTPRYLIKTRGQQVTLSCSPISGHRSVSWYQQTPGQGLQFLFEYFSETQRNKGNFPGRFSGRQFSNSRSEMNVSTLELGDSALYLCASSSQGAGLGNEQYFGPGTRLTVT.